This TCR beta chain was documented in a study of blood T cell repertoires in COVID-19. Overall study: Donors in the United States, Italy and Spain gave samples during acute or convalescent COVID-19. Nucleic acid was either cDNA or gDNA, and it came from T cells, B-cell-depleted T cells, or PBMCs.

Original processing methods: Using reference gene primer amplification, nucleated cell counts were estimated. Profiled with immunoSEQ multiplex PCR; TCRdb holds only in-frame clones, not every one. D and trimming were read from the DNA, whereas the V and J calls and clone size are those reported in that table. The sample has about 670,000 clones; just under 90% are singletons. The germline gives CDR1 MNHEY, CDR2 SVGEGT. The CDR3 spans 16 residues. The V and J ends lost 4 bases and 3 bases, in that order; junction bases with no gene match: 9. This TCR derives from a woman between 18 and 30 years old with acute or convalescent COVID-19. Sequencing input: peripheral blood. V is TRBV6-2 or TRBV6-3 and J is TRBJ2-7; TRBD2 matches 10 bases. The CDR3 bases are TGTGCCAGCAGTTCCCCGCTAGCGGGGGCCTTCTACGAGCAGTACTTC. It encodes CASSSPLAGAFYEQYF.